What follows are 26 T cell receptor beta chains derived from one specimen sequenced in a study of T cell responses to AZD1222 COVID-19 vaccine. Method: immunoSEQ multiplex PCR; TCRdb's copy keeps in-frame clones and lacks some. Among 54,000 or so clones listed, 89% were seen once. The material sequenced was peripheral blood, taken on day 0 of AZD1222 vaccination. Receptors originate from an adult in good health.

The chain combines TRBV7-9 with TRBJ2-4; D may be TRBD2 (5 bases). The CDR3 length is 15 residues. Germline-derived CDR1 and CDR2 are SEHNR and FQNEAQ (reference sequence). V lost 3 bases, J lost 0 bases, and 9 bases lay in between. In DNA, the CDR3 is TGTGCCAGCAGCTTGAGCGGATCAGCCAAAAACATTCAGTACTTC. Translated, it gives CASSLSGSAKNIQYF. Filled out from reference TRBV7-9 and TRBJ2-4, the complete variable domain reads DTGVSQNPRHKITKRGQNVTFRCDPISEHNRLYWYRQTLGQGPEFLTYFQNEAQLEKSRLLSDRFSAERPKGSFSTLEIQRTEQGDSAMYLCASSLSGSAKNIQYFGAGTRLSVL.

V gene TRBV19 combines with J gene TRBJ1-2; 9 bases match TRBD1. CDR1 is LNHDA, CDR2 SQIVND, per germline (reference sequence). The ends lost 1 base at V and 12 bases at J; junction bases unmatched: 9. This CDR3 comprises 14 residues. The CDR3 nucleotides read TGTGCCAGTAGTATAGCCGGGACAGGGATCGGGAACACCTTC. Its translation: CASSIAGTGIGNTF. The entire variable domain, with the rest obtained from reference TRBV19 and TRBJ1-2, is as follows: DGGITQSPKYLFRKEGQNVTLSCEQNLNHDAMYWYRQDPGQGLRLIYYSQIVNDFQKGDIAEGYSVSREKKESFPLTVTSAQKNPTAFYLCASSIAGTGIGNTFGSGTRLTVV.

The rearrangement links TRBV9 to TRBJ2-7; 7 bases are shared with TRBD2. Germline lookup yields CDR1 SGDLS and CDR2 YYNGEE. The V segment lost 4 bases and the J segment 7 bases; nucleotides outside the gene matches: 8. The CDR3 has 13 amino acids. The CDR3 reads CASSPRTSLEQYF. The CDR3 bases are TGTGCCAGCAGCCCCAGGACTAGTCTTGAGCAGTACTTC.

The CDR3 sequence is CAISEGQGNSPLHF. As DNA, the CDR3 is TGTGCCATCAGTGAGGGACAGGGGAATTCACCCCTCCACTTT. The chain links TRBV10-3 to TRBJ1-6; 9 bases are a match to TRBD1. Germline values: CDR1 ENHRY, CDR2 SYGVKD. The trim removed 2 bases at V and 7 bases at J, leaving 0 bases unmatched. The CDR3 has 14 residues.

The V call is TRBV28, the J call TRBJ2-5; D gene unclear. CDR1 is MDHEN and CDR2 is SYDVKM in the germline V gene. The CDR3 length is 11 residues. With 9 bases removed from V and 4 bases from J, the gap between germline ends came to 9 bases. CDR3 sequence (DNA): TGTGCCAGTATAAGTGGAGAGACCCAGTACTTC. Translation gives CASISGETQYF.

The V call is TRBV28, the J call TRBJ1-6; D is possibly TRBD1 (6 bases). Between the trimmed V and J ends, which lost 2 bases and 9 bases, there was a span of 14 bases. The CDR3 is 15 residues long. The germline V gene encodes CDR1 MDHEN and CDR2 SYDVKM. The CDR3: CASSLQGGSGSPLHF. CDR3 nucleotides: TGTGCCAGCAGTTTACAAGGGGGATCAGGTTCACCCCTCCACTTT.

For the CDR3, the DNA is TGTGCCAGCAATCGGGACTACAAAGAGACCCAGTACTTC. It is translated as CASNRDYKETQYF. The rearrangement links TRBV2 to TRBJ2-5; TRBD2 matches 7 bases. After removal of 7 bases from V and 3 bases from J, the junction contained 5 bases not matched to a gene. The CDR3 is 13 residues long. The V gene's germline CDR1 is SNHLY and CDR2 FYNNEI.

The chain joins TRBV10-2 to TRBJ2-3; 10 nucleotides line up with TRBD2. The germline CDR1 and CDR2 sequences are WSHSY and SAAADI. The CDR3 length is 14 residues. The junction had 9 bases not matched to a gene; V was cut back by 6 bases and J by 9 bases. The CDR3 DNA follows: TGCGCCAGCAGCCCTACTAGCGGGATGGACACGCAGTATTTT. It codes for CASSPTSGMDTQYF.

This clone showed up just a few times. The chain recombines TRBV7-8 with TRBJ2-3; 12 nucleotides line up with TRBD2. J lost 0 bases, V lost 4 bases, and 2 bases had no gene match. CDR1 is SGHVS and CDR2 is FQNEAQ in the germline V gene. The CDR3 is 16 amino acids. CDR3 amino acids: CASSSGTSGSTDTQYF. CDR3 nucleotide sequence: TGTGCCAGCAGCTCCGGGACTAGCGGGAGCACAGATACGCAGTATTTT. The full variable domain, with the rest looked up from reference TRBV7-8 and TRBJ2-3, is GAGVSQSPRYKVAKRGQDVALRCDPISGHVSLFWYQQALGQGPEFLTYFQNEAQLDKSGLPSDRFFAERPEGSVSTLKIQRTQQEDSAVYLCASSSGTSGSTDTQYFGPGTRLTVL.

The CDR3 DNA sequence: TGCGCCAGCAGCTTGGTCGGAGGGGGGACCACAGATACGCAGTATTTT. Amino acid sequence: CASSLVGGGTTDTQYF. The chain is built from TRBV5-1 and TRBJ2-3; D tentatively reads TRBD1 or TRBD2 (6 bases each). The CDR3 has 16 residues. V was shortened by 0 bases and J by 2 bases, with 13 bases between the two germline ends. From germline, CDR1 is SGHRS and CDR2 YFSETQ.

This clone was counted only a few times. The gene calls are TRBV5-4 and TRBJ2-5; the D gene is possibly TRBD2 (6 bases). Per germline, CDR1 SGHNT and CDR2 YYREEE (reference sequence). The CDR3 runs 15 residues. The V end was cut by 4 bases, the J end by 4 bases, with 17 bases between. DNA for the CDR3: TGTGCCAGCAGCCCGCAGTTCGGGAGCGGAGAGACCCAGTACTTC. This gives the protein CASSPQFGSGETQYF.

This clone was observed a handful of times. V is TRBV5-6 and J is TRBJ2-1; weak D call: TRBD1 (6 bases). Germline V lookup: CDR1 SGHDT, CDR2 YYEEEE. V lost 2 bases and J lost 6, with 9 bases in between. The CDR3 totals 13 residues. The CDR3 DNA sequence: TGTGCCAGCAGCTTCGACAGGCCCAATGAGCAGTTCTTC. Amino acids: CASSFDRPNEQFF.

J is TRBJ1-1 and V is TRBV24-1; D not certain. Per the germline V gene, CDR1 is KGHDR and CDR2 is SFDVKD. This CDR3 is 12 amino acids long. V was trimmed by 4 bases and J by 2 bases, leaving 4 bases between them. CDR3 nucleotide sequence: TGTGCCACCAGTGACCCAAACACTGAAGCTTTCTTT. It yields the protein CATSDPNTEAFF.

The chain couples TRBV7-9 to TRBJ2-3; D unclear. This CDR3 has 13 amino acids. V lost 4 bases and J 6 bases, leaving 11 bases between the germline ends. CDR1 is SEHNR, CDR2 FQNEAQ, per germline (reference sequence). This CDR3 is CASSSPPMDTQYF. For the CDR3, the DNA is TGTGCCAGCAGCTCCCCCCCCATGGATACGCAGTATTTT.

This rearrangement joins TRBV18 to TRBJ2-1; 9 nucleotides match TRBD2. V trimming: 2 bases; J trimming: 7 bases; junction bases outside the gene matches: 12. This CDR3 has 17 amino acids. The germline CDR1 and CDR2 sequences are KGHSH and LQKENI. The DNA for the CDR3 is TGTGCCAGCTCACCAACCAGCGTGGCGGGAGGGCTGAATGAGCAGTTCTTC. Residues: CASSPTSVAGGLNEQFF.

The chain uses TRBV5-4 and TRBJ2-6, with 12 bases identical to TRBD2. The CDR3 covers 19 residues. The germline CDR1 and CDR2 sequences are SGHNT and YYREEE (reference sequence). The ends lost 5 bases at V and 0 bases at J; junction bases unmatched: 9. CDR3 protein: CASSSGLAGINSGANVLTF. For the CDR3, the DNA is TGTGCCAGCAGTAGTGGACTAGCGGGAATTAACTCTGGGGCCAACGTCCTGACTTTC. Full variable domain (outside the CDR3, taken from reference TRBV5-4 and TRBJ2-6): ETGVTQSPTHLIKTRGQQVTLRCSSQSGHNTVSWYQQALGQGPQFIFQYYREEENGRGNFPPRFSGLQFPNYSSELNVNALELDDSALYLCASSSGLAGINSGANVLTFGAGSRLTVL.

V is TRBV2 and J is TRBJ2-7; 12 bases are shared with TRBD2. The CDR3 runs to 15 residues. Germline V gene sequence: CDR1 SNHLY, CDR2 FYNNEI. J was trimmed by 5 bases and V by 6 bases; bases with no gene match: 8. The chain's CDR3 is CASRAKTSGSDEQYF. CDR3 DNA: TGTGCCAGCAGGGCTAAGACTAGCGGGAGCGACGAGCAGTACTTC.

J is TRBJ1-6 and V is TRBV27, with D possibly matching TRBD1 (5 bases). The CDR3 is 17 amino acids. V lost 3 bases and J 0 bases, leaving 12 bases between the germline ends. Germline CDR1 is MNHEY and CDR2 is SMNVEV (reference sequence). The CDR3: CASSFATASSYNSPLHF. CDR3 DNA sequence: TGTGCCAGCAGTTTCGCGACAGCAAGCTCCTATAATTCACCCCTCCACTTT.

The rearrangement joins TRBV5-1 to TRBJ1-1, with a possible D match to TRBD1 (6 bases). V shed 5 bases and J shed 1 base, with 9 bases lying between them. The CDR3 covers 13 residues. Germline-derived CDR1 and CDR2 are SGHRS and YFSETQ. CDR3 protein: CASRIQGNTEAFF. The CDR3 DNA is TGCGCCAGCAGGATACAGGGGAACACTGAAGCTTTCTTT.

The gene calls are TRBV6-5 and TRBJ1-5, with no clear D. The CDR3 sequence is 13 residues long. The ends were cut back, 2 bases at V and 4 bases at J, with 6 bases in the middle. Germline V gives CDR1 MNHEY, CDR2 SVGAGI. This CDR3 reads CASSYGTNQPQHF. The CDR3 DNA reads TGTGCCAGCAGTTACGGCACTAATCAGCCCCAGCATTTT.

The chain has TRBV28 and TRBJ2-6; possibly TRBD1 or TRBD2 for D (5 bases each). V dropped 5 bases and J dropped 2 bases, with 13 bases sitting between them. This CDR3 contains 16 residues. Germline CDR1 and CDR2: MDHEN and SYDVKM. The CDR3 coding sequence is TGTGCCAGCAGTCCCCCTGGGGGTACTGGGGCCAACGTCCTGACTTTC. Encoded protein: CASSPPGGTGANVLTF.

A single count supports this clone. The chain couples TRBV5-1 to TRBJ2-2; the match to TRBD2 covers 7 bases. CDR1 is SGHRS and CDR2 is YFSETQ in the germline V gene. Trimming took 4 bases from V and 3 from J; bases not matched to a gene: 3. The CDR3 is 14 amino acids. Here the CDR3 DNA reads TGCGCCAGCAGCCGCGGGAGACACACCGGGGAGCTGTTTTTT. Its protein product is CASSRGRHTGELFF.

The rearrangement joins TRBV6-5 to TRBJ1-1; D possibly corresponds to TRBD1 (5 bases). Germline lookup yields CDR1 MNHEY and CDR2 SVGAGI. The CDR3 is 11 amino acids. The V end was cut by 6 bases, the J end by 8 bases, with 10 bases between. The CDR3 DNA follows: TGTGCCAGCAGGGGGCCAAAAGAAGCTTTCTTT. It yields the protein CASRGPKEAFF.

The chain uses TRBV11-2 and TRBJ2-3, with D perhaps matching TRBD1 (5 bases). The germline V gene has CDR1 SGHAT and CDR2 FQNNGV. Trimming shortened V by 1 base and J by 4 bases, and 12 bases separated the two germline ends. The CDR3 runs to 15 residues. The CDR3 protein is CASSLVGPGSDTQYF. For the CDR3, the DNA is TGTGCCAGCAGCTTAGTAGGGCCAGGGTCAGATACGCAGTATTTT.

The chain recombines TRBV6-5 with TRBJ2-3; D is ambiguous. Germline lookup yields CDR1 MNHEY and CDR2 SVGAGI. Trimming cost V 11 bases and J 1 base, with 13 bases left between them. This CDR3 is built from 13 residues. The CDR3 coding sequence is TGTGCCTGCAAATCATGGGGCACAGATACGCAGTATTTT. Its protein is CACKSWGTDTQYF.

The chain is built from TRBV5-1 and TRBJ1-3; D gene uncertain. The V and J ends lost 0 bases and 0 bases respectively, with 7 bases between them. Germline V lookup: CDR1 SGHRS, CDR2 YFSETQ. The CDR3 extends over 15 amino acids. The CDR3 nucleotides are TGCGCCAGCAGCTTGGGGGCTGTCTCTGGAAACACCATATATTTT. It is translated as CASSLGAVSGNTIYF.